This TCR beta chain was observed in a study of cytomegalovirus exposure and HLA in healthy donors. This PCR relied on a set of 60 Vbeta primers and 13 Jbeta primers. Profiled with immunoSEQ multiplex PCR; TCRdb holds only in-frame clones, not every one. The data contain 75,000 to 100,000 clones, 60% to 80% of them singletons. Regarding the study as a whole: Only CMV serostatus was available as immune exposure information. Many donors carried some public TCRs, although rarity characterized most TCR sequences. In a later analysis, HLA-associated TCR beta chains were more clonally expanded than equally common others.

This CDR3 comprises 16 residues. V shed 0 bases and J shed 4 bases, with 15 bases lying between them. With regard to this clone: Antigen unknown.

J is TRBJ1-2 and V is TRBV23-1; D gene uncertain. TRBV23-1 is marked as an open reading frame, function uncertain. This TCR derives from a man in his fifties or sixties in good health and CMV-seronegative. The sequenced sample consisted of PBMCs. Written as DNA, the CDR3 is TGCGCCAGCAGTCAATCATTTGAGGAGGGCGCCTATGGCTACACCTTC. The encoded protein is CASSQSFEEGAYGYTF.